This T cell receptor (beta chain) was sequenced during a study of identifying expanded T cells in peripheral blood. The study's findings and limits: Over approximately two and four weeks, about 15 and 19 clones changed, versus approximately 1.1 between replicates.

The germline V and J ends were trimmed by 5 bases and 6 bases, with 16 bases remaining between them. The germline V gene encodes CDR1 MNHEY and CDR2 SMNVEV (reference sequence). The length of the CDR3 is 15 residues. During the collection period, no donor immune events like infections were recorded. This clone is a singleton in its sample. What it binds is not known. The assay was immunoSEQ multiplex PCR, and TCRdb's table has in-frame clones only and misses some. The sample has roughly 61,000 clones, about 92% seen once. V usage is TRBV27 and J usage is TRBJ1-4; no clear D gene. This sequence originates from a person aged 18-70 years in good health. Sequences were obtained from blood. DNA of the CDR3: TGTGCCAGCAGTCCCATCCGGGGAATGTATGAAAAACTGTTTTTT. Translation: CASSPIRGMYEKLFF.